Sequencing of this T cell receptor beta chain was carried out in a study of beta chain features in type 1 diabetes. Study outcomes and limitations: Moderately but significantly shorter TCRB CDR3s were found in Type 1 diabetes patients in all four CD4+ subsets. Fewer insertions but more deletions were seen at VDJ junctions in type 1 diabetes patients.

Every bit of the isolated RNA underwent reverse transcription, so sequencing read expressed TCRB transcripts. Read counts averaged approximately 3.5 million for samples of naive, central memory and regulatory T cells. TCRdb's copy holds only in-frame clones and misses some; the assay was immunoSEQ multiplex PCR. The data contain around 280,000 clones, 15% of them singletons. About this clone: The antigen remains unidentified.

Sampling consisted of one heparinised blood draw per donor, averaging around 110 mL. Germline trimming cut 5 bases from V and 4 bases from J; bases unmatched to any gene: 11. The CDR3 length is 15 residues. CDR1 and CDR2 (germline): SGHTA, FQGNSA. The source material was naive CD4+ T cells from blood. The TCR sequence derives from a man aged 18 to 29 with type 1 diabetes. The chain is built from TRBV7-2 and TRBJ2-7; 7 nucleotides align to TRBD1. The CDR3 sequence is CASSPSGAQGYEQYF. CDR3 nucleotides: TGTGCCAGCAGCCCGAGTGGGGCACAGGGGTACGAGCAGTACTTC.